This T cell receptor (beta chain) was obtained from a study of identical twins. The cDNA had a unique molecular identifier and a template-switch universal primer site. In TCRdb, the 5' RACE reads were re-called with MiXCR into one record per CDR3 protein. The top ten clones hold more than 6.5% of a sample with approximately 150,000 distinct CDR3 sequences, 3.5% of them seen once. Study-wide findings and caveats: Twins' excess sharing was less marked for out-of-frame beta sequences.

CDR1 and CDR2 (germline): LGHNT, FRNRAP. With V trimmed by 11 bases and J by 0 bases, 6 bases remained unmatched. CDR3 size: 14 residues. This clonotype has only a few counts. Its cognate antigen is unknown. The specimen was memory T cells sorted from blood. The sequence was collected from a man between 18 and 29 years old in good health. V is TRBV12-5 and J is TRBJ2-2, with TRBD2 identical over 7 bases. Written as DNA, the CDR3 is TGTGCTTCACTGGGACTAACGAACACCGGGGAGCTGTTTTTT. This sequence encodes CASLGLTNTGELFF.